This T cell receptor beta chain was documented in a study of breast tumors, draining lymph nodes, adjacent tissues (dated by TCRdb to about 2016). With respect to the entire study: In breast cancer patients, the study compared the TCR beta repertoires of tumor, adjacent nontumor tissue and axillary lymph nodes. In human breast cancer, the study set out to assess how tumor, surrounding tissue and draining lymph node repertoires relate to one another and whether T cells might be exchanged between them. Results and caveats for the whole study, not just this receptor: The data were considered consistent with the idea that most tumor T cells come from the lymph node and then expand in tumor tissue. The conclusion that tumor T cells originate in lymph nodes was presented as consistent with a hypothesis rather than as directly demonstrated. Tumor T-cell repertoires showed less diversity than lymph node repertoires and more diversity than nontumor tissue repertoires, and tumor T-cell repertoires showed preferential V and J gene usage. The similarity between tumor and nontumor tissue repertoires was significantly greater in luminal-like breast cancer than in basal-like breast cancer.

Sequencing used an Illumina HiSeq 2000. Multiplex PCR amplification was used to build the TCR beta chain libraries. The amplified TCR beta chain products were analyzed by high-throughput sequencing. TCRdb reprocessed the public reads (quality trimming at Q25 with fastp, clone calling with MiXCR) and kept in-frame beta chains. Records with the same CDR3 protein are collapsed into one entry carrying the most frequent genes and DNA. The sample table records approximately 210,000 distinct CDR3 sequences; under 40% of these occur just once. The ten most abundant clones make up 3% to 4.5% of the sample. Lymph node samples were obtained from the axillary draining lymph nodes of breast cancer patients. The germline V gene specifies ENHRY as CDR1 and SYGVKD as CDR2. Between the V and J ends, shortened by 5 bases and 4 bases respectively, the junction contains 14 bases. The CDR3 runs 15 residues from the cysteine to the phenylalanine. Kept here is only the CDR3 DNA, which spans 45 bases and is read in frame from base 1.

Notes on this clonotype: Its antigen specificity is not known. The input lacks base qualities; no much larger clone sits a single base away.

The source is a female donor with breast cancer. Some clones in this sample may be carry-over from other donors' samples. The sequencing input was axillary lymph node tissue. The V gene is TRBV10-3 and the J gene is TRBJ2-2, with TRBD2 as a weak D call on 6 bases. The nucleotide sequence reads as follows: TGTGCCATCAGTTGGACGGGGGTGAGCACCGGGGAGCTGTTTTTT. This is translated as CAISWTGVSTGELFF.